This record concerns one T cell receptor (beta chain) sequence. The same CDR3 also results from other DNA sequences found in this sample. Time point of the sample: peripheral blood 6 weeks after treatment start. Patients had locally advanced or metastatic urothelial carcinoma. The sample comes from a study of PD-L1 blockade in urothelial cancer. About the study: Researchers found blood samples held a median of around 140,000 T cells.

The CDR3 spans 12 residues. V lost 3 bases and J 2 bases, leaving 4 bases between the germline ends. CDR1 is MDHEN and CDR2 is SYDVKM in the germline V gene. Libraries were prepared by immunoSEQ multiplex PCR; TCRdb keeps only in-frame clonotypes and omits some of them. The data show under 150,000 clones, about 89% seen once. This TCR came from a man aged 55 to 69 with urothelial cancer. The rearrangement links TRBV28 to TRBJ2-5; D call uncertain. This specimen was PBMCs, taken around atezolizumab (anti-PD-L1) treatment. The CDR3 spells CASSFRQETQYF. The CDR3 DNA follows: TGTGCCAGCAGTTTTCGGCAAGAGACCCAGTACTTC.